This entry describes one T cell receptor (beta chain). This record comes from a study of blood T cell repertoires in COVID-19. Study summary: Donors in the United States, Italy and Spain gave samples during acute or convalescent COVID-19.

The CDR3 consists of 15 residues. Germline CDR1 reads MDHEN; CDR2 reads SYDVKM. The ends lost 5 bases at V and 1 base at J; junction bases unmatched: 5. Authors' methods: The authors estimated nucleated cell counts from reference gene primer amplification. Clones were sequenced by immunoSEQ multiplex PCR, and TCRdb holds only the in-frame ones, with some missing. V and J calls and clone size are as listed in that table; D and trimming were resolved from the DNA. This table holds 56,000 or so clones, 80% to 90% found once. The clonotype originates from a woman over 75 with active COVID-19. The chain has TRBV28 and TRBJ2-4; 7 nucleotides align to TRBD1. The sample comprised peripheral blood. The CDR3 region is CASSPSTGAKNIQYF. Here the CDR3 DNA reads TGTGCCAGCAGTCCCTCGACAGGGGCCAAAAACATTCAGTACTTC.